This is a list of T cell receptor beta chains from one sample in a study of T cell responses to AZD1222 COVID-19 vaccine. Method: immunoSEQ multiplex PCR; TCRdb's copy keeps in-frame clones and lacks some. The table has over 50,000 clones, 81% seen once. Sample: peripheral blood, taken 28 days after the second AZD1222 dose. Receptor source: an adult who received the AZD1222 COVID-19 vaccine. CDR3s include the opening cysteine and the closing phenylalanine or tryptophan. The D gene is left open where the match is weak. Expanded clones are given a class, and other clones once, few, many or no size at all.

j_call v_call clone_size d_call cdr3_nt cdr3_aa
TRBJ2-1 TRBV28 - - TGTGCCAGCAGTCGGCCCCCAGGGAATGAGCAGTTCTTC CASSRPPGNEQFF
TRBJ1-2 TRBV6-1 - TRBD1 TGTGCCAGCAGTGAAGGGACAGGGGCGATCTATGGCTACACCTTC CASSEGTGAIYGYTF
TRBJ1-1 TRBV7-9 - - TGTGCCAGCAGCAAAACCGGGACGGCGAACACTGAAGCTTTCTTT CASSKTGTANTEAFF
TRBJ2-1 TRBV25-1 - - TGTGCCAGCAGCCCCCGGGACAAACTAGCCGGGAATGAGCAGTTCTTC CASSPRDKLAGNEQFF
TRBJ2-7 TRBV6-5 - TRBD2 TGTGCCAGCAGTTACGGGAGGGCTAGCTCCTACGAGCAGTACTTC CASSYGRASSYEQYF
TRBJ1-1 TRBV18 - - TGTGCCAGCTCACCTCGGGGTCTGGCCAGCTTGAACACTGAAGCTTTCTTT CASSPRGLASLNTEAFF
TRBJ1-2 TRBV2 - TRBD1 TGTGCCAGCAGTGAGTGGGATCGGGACAGATTCTATGGCTACACCTTC CASSEWDRDRFYGYTF
TRBJ2-1 TRBV28 - - TGTGCCAGCAGTTTGGGAAGTGAGGGCGAAACATATGAGCAGTTCTTC CASSLGSEGETYEQFF
TRBJ2-1 TRBV6-5 - TRBD1 TGTGCCACCCGACAGGGGATCAATGAGCAGTTCTTC CATRQGINEQFF
TRBJ1-4 TRBV7-9 - - TGTGCCAGCAGCTTTCGCCGTGGGGGGAGGAGCGCAACTAATGAAAAACTGTTTTTT CASSFRRGGRSATNEKLFF
TRBJ1-2 TRBV9 - - TGTGCCAGCAGCCTCCTCCCGGGTGGGATCTATGGCTACACCTTC CASSLLPGGIYGYTF
TRBJ1-5 TRBV6-5 - - TGTGCCATATCGACCGGGGGGAATCAGCCCCAGCATTTT CAISTGGNQPQHF
TRBJ2-1 TRBV29-1 - TRBD2 TGCAGCGCACCGGGACTAGCGGGTTTAAGCTCCTACAATGAGCAGTTCTTC CSAPGLAGLSSYNEQFF
TRBJ2-7 TRBV28 once TRBD1 TGCGCGTCGACAGGGGCCTACGAGCAGTACTTC CASTGAYEQYF